This TCR beta chain was retrieved from a study of T cells in Graves' hyperthyroidism and ophthalmopathy. Amplified TCR beta CDR3 regions came from RNA transcripts. The study used the HTBI primer set for a first-round RT-PCR of the TCR CDR3. One entry per CDR3 protein results from TCRdb running MiXCR on the multiplex PCR reads. The data contain approximately 360,000 distinct CDR3 sequences, 25% of them singletons. Trimming took off 4 bases at V and 0 bases at J, with 10 bases between the two ends. Per the germline V gene, CDR1 is MNHNS and CDR2 is SASEGT. This CDR3 is 15 amino acids long. The receptor comes from a man aged 50-60 years with Graves' hyperthyroidism. This chain connects TRBV6-1 to TRBJ1-3; D gene ambiguous. The sequenced sample was blood. DNA of the CDR3: TGTGCCAGCAGTGCTAACAGCCTCTCTGGAAACACCATATATTTT. As protein: CASSANSLSGNTIYF.